These T cell receptor beta chains were read from a single sample in a study of control samples from healthy donors and cancer patients. Profiled with immunoSEQ multiplex PCR; TCRdb holds only in-frame clones, not every one. The sample contains 65,000 to 90,000 clones, about 90% of which appear only once. The specimen was blood. Receptor source: a middle-aged man in good health. Both conserved end residues are part of each CDR3. D genes are given only for firm matches. The size field is filled for only some rows; it gives once, few, many or a size class.

TRBV2,-,TRBJ1-6,few,14,TGTGCCAGCAGACAACCCCTTGGGGCTTCACCCCTCCACTTT,CASRQPLGASPLHF
TRBV5-6,-,TRBJ1-2,-,14,TGTGCCAGCAGCTTGGAGGGAGGTTGGGATGGCTACACCTTC,CASSLEGGWDGYTF
TRBV11-3,-,TRBJ1-1,-,13,TGTGCCAGCAGCTTAGCCAGGGATGGTGAAGCTTTCTTT,CASSLARDGEAFF
TRBV14,-,TRBJ2-4,few,16,TGTGCCAGCAGCAGAGGGCCGCTGCTAGCCAAAAACATTCAGTACTTC,CASSRGPLLAKNIQYF
TRBV4-1,TRBD2,TRBJ2-7,many,17,TGCGCCAGCAGCCATGTTAGCGGGAGGGCCGGGACCTACGAGCAGTACTTC,CASSHVSGRAGTYEQYF
TRBV30,-,TRBJ1-5,-,14,TGTGCCTGGAGTAAGCCTTATAGCAATCAGCCCCAGCATTTT,CAWSKPYSNQPQHF
TRBV9,TRBD2,TRBJ2-2,-,21,TGTGCCAGCAGCGTAGAGTGGGACGTGGCGCTAGCGGGGGGGCCGGACGGGGAGCTGTTTTTT,CASSVEWDVALAGGPDGELFF
TRBV15,-,TRBJ2-2,-,15,TGTGCCACCAGCAGAGATCGGGGCGTCACCGGGGAGCTGTTTTTT,CATSRDRGVTGELFF
TRBV30,-,TRBJ1-4,-,13,TGTGCCTGGAGTGTAGGGGGGGATGAAAAACTGTTTTTT,CAWSVGGDEKLFF
TRBV27,-,TRBJ2-3,-,16,TGTGCCAGCAGTCTAACTCGGGACACCTCGTCCTATACGCAGTATTTT,CASSLTRDTSSYTQYF
TRBV4-1,-,TRBJ1-2,few,14,TGCGCCAGCAGCCAAGAGGGCGGACCTCTTGGCTACACCTTC,CASSQEGGPLGYTF
TRBV9,-,TRBJ1-6,-,12,TGTGCCAGCAGCACCCTAAATTCACCCCTCCACTTT,CASSTLNSPLHF
TRBV5-1,TRBD2,TRBJ2-5,-,16,TGCGCCAGCAGCTTTAGGTCTAGCGGGGGGAGAGAGACCCAGTACTTC,CASSFRSSGGRETQYF
TRBV30,TRBD1,TRBJ1-4,-,14,TGTGCCTGGCTTCCCGGGACAGGGAATGAAAAACTGTTTTTT,CAWLPGTGNEKLFF
TRBV30,-,TRBJ2-5,-,15,TGTGCCTGGAGGGCTAGCGGAGGGGGCCGGGAGACCCAGTACTTC,CAWRASGGGRETQYF
TRBV6-5,TRBD1,TRBJ2-1,-,14,TGTGCCAGCAGCGCCGGACAGGGGAGGAATGAGCAGTTCTTC,CASSAGQGRNEQFF
TRBV5-4,TRBD1,TRBJ2-2,-,17,TGTGCCAGCACCTTTTCCCCGGGGACAGTGAACACCGGGGAGCTGTTTTTT,CASTFSPGTVNTGELFF
TRBV24-1,-,TRBJ2-1,-,13,TGTGCCGTCGGGACTTCTACCTACAATGAGCAGTTCTTC,CAVGTSTYNEQFF
TRBV9,-,TRBJ2-5,-,11,TGTGCCAGCAGCGCTTCCGAAACCCAGTACTTC,CASSASETQYF
TRBV3-1/TRBV3-2,TRBD1,TRBJ2-6,-,18,TGTGCCAGCAGCCAAGATAGGGACAGGGGGCCTGGGGCCAACGTCCTGACTTTC,CASSQDRDRGPGANVLTF
TRBV30,TRBD1,TRBJ1-1,-,13,TGTGCCTGGAGGCCTGACAGGGAAGCTGAAGCTTTCTTT,CAWRPDREAEAFF
TRBV11-2,TRBD2,TRBJ2-7,-,17,TGTGCCAGCAGCTTAGGGCTTTTTTCTCGGGGAGGGAACGAGCAGTACTTC,CASSLGLFSRGGNEQYF
TRBV13,-,TRBJ2-7,-,14,TGTGCCAGCAGCTCCGCTAGCGCCTCCTACGAGCAGTACTTC,CASSSASASYEQYF
TRBV11-2,-,TRBJ1-2,-,15,TGTGCCAGCAGCTCCACTTTAGACTTTAACTATGGCTACACCTTC,CASSSTLDFNYGYTF
TRBV12-3/TRBV12-4,-,TRBJ1-4,-,12,TGTGCCAGCAGTTTAGGTAGGGAAAAACTGTTTTTT,CASSLGREKLFF